A selection of T cell receptor beta chains follows, all from one sample in a study of T cells in Graves' hyperthyroidism and ophthalmopathy. TCRdb recomputed calls from the multiplex PCR reads with MiXCR, one row per CDR3 protein. This sample has about 380,000 distinct CDR3 sequences, with 15% to 20% found just once. Source material: blood. The receptors shown here come from a young man with Graves' ophthalmopathy. CDR3s include the opening cysteine and the closing phenylalanine or tryptophan. Fields, in order: clone size, D gene, J gene, V gene, CDR3 DNA, CDR3 protein. D genes are given only for firm matches. Not all rows give a size; the values are once, few, many and, for expanded clones, a class.

NA,TRBD1,TRBJ1-2,TRBV5-1,TGCGCCAGCAGCTTATACATCGGGACAGGGGGTGGCTACACCTTC,CASSLYIGTGGGYTF
many,NA,TRBJ2-7,TRBV11-2,TGTGCCAACAGTCTACAAGACGAGCAGTACTTC,CANSLQDEQYF
NA,TRBD1,TRBJ1-6,TRBV28,TGTGCCAGCAGTTGGACCGGGACAGGGAATTCACCCCTCCACTTT,CASSWTGTGNSPLHF
many,NA,TRBJ2-5,TRBV10-3,TGTGCCATCAGTGAGGGGGGGGGGCCTCAAGAGACCCAGTACTTC,CAISEGGGPQETQYF
NA,NA,TRBJ1-2,TRBV6-1,TGTGCCAGCAGTGAGAGCACGTCCGCCTATTATGGCTACACCTTC,CASSESTSAYYGYTF
many,NA,TRBJ2-5,TRBV5-6,TGTGCCAGCAGCTTGGGGTTAGAGGGCATCCAAGAGACCCAGTACTTC,CASSLGLEGIQETQYF
few,TRBD2,TRBJ2-5,TRBV2,TGTGCCAGCAGGTCCGGGACTAAGTCTCAAGAGACCCAGTACTTC,CASRSGTKSQETQYF
many,NA,TRBJ2-1,TRBV11-1,TGTGCCAGCAGCTTAGGGGCTGAGCAGTTCTTC,CASSLGAEQFF
many,TRBD1,TRBJ1-1,TRBV5-6,TGTGCCAGCAGCTTCGACAGGGGATGGGGCACTGAAGCTTTCTTT,CASSFDRGWGTEAFF
many,NA,TRBJ2-5,TRBV28,TGTGCCAGCATCGGGACTCCCAGGGGGACCCAGTACTTC,CASIGTPRGTQYF
many,TRBD1,TRBJ1-4,TRBV18,TGTGCCAGCTCACCACTGCGACAGGGGGACGAAAAACTGTTTTTT,CASSPLRQGDEKLFF
NA,TRBD1,TRBJ1-4,TRBV6-1,TGTGCCAGCAGTTTGATGAGGACAGGGGGCCGTGAAAAACTGTTTTTT,CASSLMRTGGREKLFF
NA,TRBD1,TRBJ1-6,TRBV18,TGTGCCAGCTCACCATCGGGACAGGGGACAAATTCACCCCTCCACTTT,CASSPSGQGTNSPLHF
NA,NA,TRBJ1-4,TRBV24-1,TGTGCCACCAGTGATTTTAATGAAAAACTGTTTTTT,CATSDFNEKLFF
many,NA,TRBJ1-1,TRBV6-1,TGTGCCAGCAGTGAAGCAGGGACGCAAACTGAAGCTTTCTTT,CASSEAGTQTEAFF
NA,NA,TRBJ2-7,TRBV27,TGTGCCAGCGGGCTCCCGGGCTACGAGCAGTACTTC,CASGLPGYEQYF
many,NA,TRBJ1-6,TRBV6-1,TGTGCCAGCAGTGACCGGGACGGCGGAAATTCACCCCTCCACTTT,CASSDRDGGNSPLHF
many,TRBD2,TRBJ2-5,TRBV7-3,TGTGCCAGCAGCTGGGGGAGGGGAGTGGAGACCCAGTACTTC,CASSWGRGVETQYF
many,TRBD1,TRBJ1-5,TRBV5-5,TGTGCCAGCAGGGTAATCGGGACAGGGCGCGATCAGCCCCAGCATTTT,CASRVIGTGRDQPQHF
NA,TRBD1,TRBJ1-5,TRBV12-3/TRBV12-4,TGTGCCAGCAGTTCCCCCGGAGACAGGGATCGGAGCAATCAGCCCCAGCATTTT,CASSSPGDRDRSNQPQHF
NA,NA,TRBJ2-2,TRBV10-1,TGCGCCAGCAAGGGGACCCGAGGCACCGGGGAGCTGTTTTTT,CASKGTRGTGELFF
many,TRBD1,TRBJ2-1,TRBV6-1,TGTGCCAGCAGTGGCGTGGGACAGGGGGATGAGCAGTTCTTC,CASSGVGQGDEQFF
many,NA,TRBJ1-6,TRBV27,TGTGCCAGCAGCTCTCGGGGCTCCTATAATTCACCCCTCCACTTT,CASSSRGSYNSPLHF
many,TRBD2,TRBJ2-7,TRBV18,TGTGCCAGCTCTCTCCCCGGGACTAGCGCTGGGGAGCAGTACTTC,CASSLPGTSAGEQYF
NA,NA,TRBJ1-2,TRBV29-1,TGCAGCGTTGAGGGCTGGGATGGCTACACCTTC,CSVEGWDGYTF
many,NA,TRBJ2-5,TRBV3-1,TGTGCCAGCAGCCAAGAGGTTTTCCAAGAGACCCAGTACTTC,CASSQEVFQETQYF
few,NA,TRBJ2-7,TRBV6-1,TGTGCCAGGGAAATCCAGCAGTACTTC,CAREIQQYF
many,NA,TRBJ1-5,TRBV12-3/TRBV12-4,TGTGCCAGCAGCCAGACTACCTGGACGCTTTATAGCAATCAGCCCCAGCATTTT,CASSQTTWTLYSNQPQHF
many,TRBD1,TRBJ1-2,TRBV12-3/TRBV12-4,TGTGCCAGCAGTTCCCGGGACAGGGGCTATGGCTACACCTTC,CASSSRDRGYGYTF
few,TRBD1,TRBJ2-7,TRBV6-1,TGTGCCAGCAGTGAGAGAGGGACAGGGACCTACGAGCAGTACTTC,CASSERGTGTYEQYF
many,NA,TRBJ1-1,TRBV13,TGTGCCAGCAGCTCGACGAGGAGCACTGAAGCTTTCTTT,CASSSTRSTEAFF
many,NA,TRBJ2-4,TRBV20-1,TGCAGTGCTAGAGCCCTTTTTTCCCGACGAGGGCTTAAAAACATTCAGTACTTC,CSARALFSRRGLKNIQYF
many,TRBD1,TRBJ2-7,TRBV3-1,TGTGCCAGCAGCCGCCAACAGGGGCGGGAGCAGTACTTC,CASSRQQGREQYF
many,TRBD1,TRBJ2-3,TRBV10-3,TGTGCCATACGTCCGGGACAGGACACGGGGCAGTATTTT,CAIRPGQDTGQYF
NA,NA,TRBJ2-6,TRBV27,TGTGCCAGCAGTTTTTCCTCTGGGGCCAACGTCCTGACTTTC,CASSFSSGANVLTF
many,TRBD2,TRBJ2-7,TRBV27,TGTGCCAGCAGTTTACCTAAACCGGGACTAGCGGGGGCCTACTACTACGAGCAGTACTTC,CASSLPKPGLAGAYYYEQYF
many,TRBD1,TRBJ1-5,TRBV7-9,TGTGCCAGCAGCTCGACAGGGGCTGGTCAGCCCCAGCATTTT,CASSSTGAGQPQHF
few,NA,TRBJ1-2,TRBV27,TGTGCCAGCAGTTCCTCGGACCGGTTCGGGTATGGCTACACCTTC,CASSSSDRFGYGYTF
many,NA,TRBJ2-1,TRBV3-1,TGTGCCAGCAGCCAAGATCTCAGGCAGGGCTCCTACAATGAGCAGTTCTTC,CASSQDLRQGSYNEQFF
many,NA,TRBJ1-2,TRBV3-1,TGTGCCAGCAGCCAATTGGGGGCCGACTATGGCTACACCTTC,CASSQLGADYGYTF
many,NA,TRBJ1-5,TRBV12-3/TRBV12-4,TGTGCCAGCAGACGGGATCCCAATCAGCCCCAGCATTTT,CASRRDPNQPQHF
few,TRBD1,TRBJ2-7,TRBV7-9,TGTGCCAGCAGCCCCATGGGACAGGGCTACGAGCAGTACTTC,CASSPMGQGYEQYF
few,TRBD1,TRBJ1-1,TRBV6-1,TGTGCCAGCAGGAAACAGACAGGGGCGGGCACTGAAGCTTTCTTT,CASRKQTGAGTEAFF
many,TRBD1,TRBJ1-2,TRBV3-1,TGTGCCAGCAGCCACAGGGACAGCGCCCCCCGGTACTATGGCTACACCTTC,CASSHRDSAPRYYGYTF
NA,NA,TRBJ2-3,TRBV6-1,TGTGCCAGCAGTGATCAACGGGGGAGCACAGATACGCAGTATTTT,CASSDQRGSTDTQYF
many,TRBD1,TRBJ2-5,TRBV11-3,TGTGCCAGCAGCACGGGGACAGGTCAAGAGACCCAGTACTTC,CASSTGTGQETQYF
NA,TRBD2,TRBJ2-1,TRBV7-9,TGTGCCAGCAGCTTAGATGGGGAGACTAGCGGGGGGCGGGGTGAGCAGTTCTTC,CASSLDGETSGGRGEQFF
NA,NA,TRBJ2-1,TRBV4-2,TGTGCCAGCAGCCAAGGGGCGACGAGCTCCTACAATGAGCAGTTCTTC,CASSQGATSSYNEQFF
many,TRBD1,TRBJ1-1,TRBV11-2,TGTGCCAGCAAAACAGGGGGCACTGAAGCTTTCTTT,CASKTGGTEAFF
many,NA,TRBJ2-7,TRBV28,TGTGCCAGCAGTTTCGTCGCCCTACAGACGGGGCAGTACTTC,CASSFVALQTGQYF
few,NA,TRBJ2-4,TRBV2,TGTGCCAGCAACGGGGGACCCAAAAACATTCAGTACTTC,CASNGGPKNIQYF
NA,NA,TRBJ2-7,TRBV7-9,NA,CASSFYICSARVFQTLPYEQYF
many,NA,TRBJ2-7,TRBV6-1,TGTGCCAGCACCCCAGGCTACGAGCAGTACTTC,CASTPGYEQYF